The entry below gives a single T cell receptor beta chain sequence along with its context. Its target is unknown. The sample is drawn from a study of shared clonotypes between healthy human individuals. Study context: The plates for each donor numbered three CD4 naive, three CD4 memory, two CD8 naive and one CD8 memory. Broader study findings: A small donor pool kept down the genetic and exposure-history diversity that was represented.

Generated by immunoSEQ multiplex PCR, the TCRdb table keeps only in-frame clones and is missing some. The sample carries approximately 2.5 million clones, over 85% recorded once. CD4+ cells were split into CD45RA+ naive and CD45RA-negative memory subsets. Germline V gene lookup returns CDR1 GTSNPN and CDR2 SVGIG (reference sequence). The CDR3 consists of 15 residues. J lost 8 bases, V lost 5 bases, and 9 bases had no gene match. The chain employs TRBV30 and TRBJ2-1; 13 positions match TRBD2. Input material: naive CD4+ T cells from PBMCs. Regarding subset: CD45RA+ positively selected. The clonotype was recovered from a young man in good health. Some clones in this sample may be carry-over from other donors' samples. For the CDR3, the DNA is TGTGCCTGGGTACCAGGGACTAGCGGGAACCATGAGCAGTTCTTC. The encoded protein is CAWVPGTSGNHEQFF.